This T cell receptor (beta chain) was documented in a study of T-cell reconstitution after alpha-beta-depleted transplantation in children. The CDR3 contains 19 residues. Germline V lookup: CDR1 SGHAT, CDR2 FQNNGV. Trimming took 3 bases from V and 4 from J; bases not matched to a gene: 20. Unique molecular identifiers were incorporated during preparation of the TCRbeta library. From the PCR reads, TCRdb called clonotypes with MiXCR, one entry per CDR3 protein. The repertoire holds approximately 490,000 distinct CDR3 sequences, with more than 9% as singletons. Sample: PBMCs, taken before TCRalphabeta/CD19-depleted stem cell transplant. The genes are TRBV11-2 and TRBJ2-7, with TRBD1 matching over 8 bases. This clonotype was sampled from a child aged 2-9 years with inherited bone marrow failure, due to receive a stem cell transplant. Here the CDR3 reads CASSFGPYTGTGGKYEQYF. The CDR3 region has the DNA TGTGCCAGCAGCTTCGGTCCGTACACCGGGACAGGTGGGAAGTACGAGCAGTACTTC. The variable domain in full, with the rest retrieved from reference TRBV11-2 and TRBJ2-7, is EAGVAQSPRYKIIEKRQSVAFWCNPISGHATLYWYQQILGQGPKLLIQFQNNGVVDDSQLPKDRFSAERLKGVDSTLKIQPAKLEDSAVYLCASSFGPYTGTGGKYEQYFGPGTRLTVT.